The 28 T cell receptor beta chains listed next were all sequenced from one sample in a study of blood T cells in healthy people across ages. Through a sample-barcoded 5' primer and a J-beta primer mix, a second PCR was run for 7 to 11 cycles. TCRdb called the 5' RACE reads again in MiXCR, with one record for every CDR3 protein. The data contain about 1.4 million distinct CDR3 sequences, approximately 59% of them singletons. Sequencing was performed on blood. These receptor sequences come from a man between 18 and 35 years old in good health.

This chain connects TRBV11-2 to TRBJ2-4, with D uncertain. Looked up from germline, CDR1 is SGHAT and CDR2 is FQNNGV. Trimming shortened V by 5 bases and J by 0 bases, and 11 bases separated the two germline ends. The CDR3 is 15 amino acids. The CDR3 nucleotides read TGTGCCAGCAGCCCCCTGGGCCTAGCCAAAAACATTCAGTACTTC. This codes for CASSPLGLAKNIQYF.

This sequence joins TRBV27 and TRBJ1-5; TRBD1 matches 7 bases. The CDR3 loop spans 13 amino acids. CDR1 is MNHEY, CDR2 SMNVEV, per germline (reference sequence). V lost 5 bases and J lost 5; bases outside the gene matches: 3. The CDR3 sequence is CASSMDRHQPQHF. The DNA of the CDR3 is TGTGCCAGCAGTATGGACAGGCATCAGCCCCAGCATTTT.

V gene TRBV7-9 combines with J gene TRBJ2-1; 7 bases are a match to TRBD1. The J call is doubtful: the DNA matches TRBJ2-7 better. Germline V CDR1 and CDR2: SEHNR, FQNEAQ (reference sequence). The CDR3 loop spans 15 amino acids. CDR3 in DNA: TGTGCCAGCAGCTCCACCAGACAGGGCCCCTACGAGCAGTACTTC. Amino acid sequence: CASSSTRQGPYEQYF.

This sequence joins TRBV5-5 and TRBJ2-1; 8 bases agree with TRBD2. The DNA matches TRBJ2-7 better at its end, which makes the J call doubtful. CDR3 length: 16 residues. The germline V gene has CDR1 SGHKS and CDR2 YYEKEE (reference sequence). The CDR3 spells CASRYLLAAQYNEQYF. The CDR3 DNA is TGTGCCAGCAGATATCTACTAGCGGCACAGTACAATGAGCAGTACTTC.

A single count supports this clonotype. This sequence joins TRBV29-1 and TRBJ2-5, with 7 bases lining up with TRBD1. V shed 1 base, J shed 0 bases, and the junction held 14 bases outside the gene matches. The CDR3 runs 18 residues. CDR1 and CDR2 from the germline V gene are SQVTM and ANQGSEA. CDR3 amino acids: CSVEGGTAQFQYQETQYF. The DNA of the CDR3 is TGCAGCGTTGAAGGTGGGACAGCCCAGTTCCAGTACCAAGAGACCCAGTACTTC. The full variable domain, rest sourced from reference TRBV29-1 and TRBJ2-5, is SAVISQKPSRDICQRGTSLTIQCQVDSQVTMMFWYRQQPGQSLTLIATANQGSEATYESGFVIDKFPISRPNLTFSTLTVSNMSPEDSSIYLCSVEGGTAQFQYQETQYFGPGTRLLVL.

The J gene is TRBJ2-1, the V gene TRBV6-6; D is possibly TRBD2 (5 bases). The germline gives CDR1 MNHNY, CDR2 SVGAGI (reference sequence). The CDR3 sequence is 14 residues long. V gave up 5 bases and J gave up 6 bases, with 14 bases separating them. The chain's CDR3 is CASSERVAANEQFF. As DNA, the CDR3 is TGTGCCAGCAGTGAGAGGGTTGCGGCCAATGAGCAGTTCTTC.

The gene calls are TRBV4-1 and TRBJ2-1; D tentatively reads TRBD1 or TRBD2 (5 bases each). The CDR3 is 14 residues long. The V gene's germline CDR1 is MGHRA and CDR2 YSYEKL. Deletions cut 4 bases from V and 2 bases from J, with 9 bases between. In DNA form, the CDR3 reads TGCGCCAGCAGCCCCTGGGGGACCTACAATGAGCAGTTCTTC. This sequence encodes CASSPWGTYNEQFF.

This clonotype has at least ten counts. The chain combines TRBV15 with TRBJ2-7; D may be TRBD1 or TRBD2 (5 bases each). The germline V gene has CDR1 LNHNV and CDR2 YYDKDF (reference sequence). The ends were cut back, 0 bases at V and 4 bases at J, with 16 bases in the middle. The CDR3 totals 16 residues. This CDR3 reads CATSRDLGDVTYEQYF. DNA of the CDR3: TGTGCCACCAGCAGAGATCTGGGGGACGTAACTTACGAGCAGTACTTC. Based on the CDR3 plus reference TRBV15 and TRBJ2-7, the full variable domain is DAMVIQNPRYQVTQFGKPVTLSCSQTLNHNVMYWYQQKSSQAPKLLFHYYDKDFNNEADTPDNFQSRRPNTSFCFLDIRSPGLGDTAMYLCATSRDLGDVTYEQYFGPGTRLTVT.

This clonotype was seen a handful of times. This rearrangement joins TRBV4-1 to TRBJ2-2; possible D gene TRBD2, 5 bases. Germline V gives CDR1 MGHRA, CDR2 YSYEKL. The CDR3 runs 16 residues. Trimming shortened V by 4 bases and J by 4 bases, and 16 bases separated the two germline ends. The CDR3 region is CASSLLTGSSTGELFF. The CDR3, as DNA: TGCGCCAGCAGCCTCTTGACGGGGTCGTCCACCGGGGAGCTGTTTTTT.

Only a few counts were recorded for this clonotype. V and J are TRBV28 and TRBJ2-5; D ambiguous. Trimming shortened V by 3 bases and J by 5 bases, and 7 bases separated the two germline ends. Germline V lookup: CDR1 MDHEN, CDR2 SYDVKM. The CDR3 is 12 amino acids. For the CDR3, the DNA is TGTGCCAGCAGTTTCCCCTTTGAGACCCAGTACTTC. This encodes CASSFPFETQYF.

This clonotype came up a few times. The chain is built from TRBV6-1 and TRBJ1-5, with D maybe TRBD1 (5 bases). Between the trimmed V and J ends, which lost 3 bases and 2 bases, there was a span of 14 bases. Germline CDR1 reads MNHNS; CDR2 reads SASEGT. The CDR3 sequence is 16 residues long. The CDR3 spells CASSDFLLTGNQPQHF. DNA of the CDR3: TGTGCCAGCAGTGATTTTCTCCTGACAGGCAATCAGCCCCAGCATTTT.

J is TRBJ1-4 and V is TRBV19; possibly TRBD1 for D (6 bases). The CDR3 runs 14 residues. Germline CDR1 and CDR2: LNHDA and SQIVND (reference sequence). V lost 6 bases to trimming and J lost 8 bases, with 16 bases between them. The CDR3 sequence: CASSRTAQSEKLFF. For the CDR3, the DNA is TGTGCCAGTAGCCGGACAGCCCAGAGCGAAAAACTGTTTTTT.

The V call is TRBV6-5, the J call TRBJ2-7; 10 bases are shared with TRBD1. The CDR3 has 16 residues. Trimming at V came to 6 bases and at J to 0 bases, leaving 8 bases not matched to a gene. Germline lookup yields CDR1 MNHEY and CDR2 SVGAGI. The CDR3 sequence is CASSNPGQGSSYEQYF. Written as DNA, the CDR3 is TGTGCCAGCAGCAACCCGGGACAGGGGAGCTCCTACGAGCAGTACTTC.

This clonotype has only a few counts. The chain uses TRBV20-1 and TRBJ2-7; TRBD2 agrees at 10 bases. Near its end, the DNA agrees better with TRBJ2-5, so the J call may be wrong. CDR1 is DFQATT, CDR2 SNEGSKA, per germline (reference sequence). The CDR3 is 15 amino acids. CDR3 loop: CSARDRTSGQETQYF. The CDR3 region has the DNA TGCAGTGCTAGAGATAGGACTAGCGGTCAAGAGACCCAGTACTTC.

A few counts support this clonotype. The V gene is TRBV27, the J gene TRBJ1-6; 8 bases are a match to TRBD1. V was clipped by 5 bases and J by 14 bases; unmatched bases: 8. The CDR3 contains 13 residues. CDR1 is MNHEY and CDR2 is SMNVEV in the germline V gene (reference sequence). The CDR3 DNA reads TGTGCCAGCAGTCCCCGACAGGGGTTCTCCCTCCACTTT. Translated: CASSPRQGFSLHF.

The rearrangement uses TRBV20-1 and TRBJ2-1; D is tentatively TRBD1 or TRBD2 (5 bases each). Germline CDR1 reads DFQATT; CDR2 reads SNEGSKA (reference sequence). The CDR3 covers 15 residues. The V gene lost 7 bases and the J gene lost 0 bases, with 16 bases spanning the gap. This CDR3 is CSVQRPGSSYNEQFF. As DNA, the CDR3 is TGCAGTGTCCAGCGCCCAGGGAGCTCCTACAATGAGCAGTTCTTC.

The rearrangement links TRBV7-9 to TRBJ1-1, with D unresolved. This CDR3 is 13 amino acids long. Germline V gives CDR1 SEHNR, CDR2 FQNEAQ (reference sequence). Trimming pared 5 bases from V and 5 bases from J, leaving 12 bases between. The CDR3 DNA sequence: TGTGCCAGCAGCCACCCTTTTGGGACTGAAGCTTTCTTT. This encodes CASSHPFGTEAFF.

This clonotype was picked up a small number of times. The chain links TRBV20-1 to TRBJ2-7; tentatively, D is TRBD2 (6 bases). The CDR3 is 14 residues long. CDR1 is DFQATT and CDR2 is SNEGSKA in the germline V gene (reference sequence). V was shortened by 3 bases and J by 5 bases, with 17 bases between the two germline ends. The DNA for the CDR3 is TGCAGTGCTAGGGCGCCGGGGGACCGGAACGAGCAGTACTTC. Its protein is CSARAPGDRNEQYF.

This chain joins TRBV6-4 and TRBJ1-5, with D uncertain. Trimming took off 0 bases at V and 6 bases at J, with 12 bases between the two ends. The CDR3 runs to 15 residues. Germline lookup yields CDR1 MRHNA and CDR2 SNTAGT. CDR3 in DNA: TGTGCCAGCAGTGACTCGGGTTTGGTGGGTCAGCCCCAGCATTTT. Its protein product is CASSDSGLVGQPQHF.

The gene calls are TRBV6-5 and TRBJ2-1; D uncertain. Per germline, CDR1 MNHEY and CDR2 SVGAGI. V lost 3 bases and J lost 0, with 9 bases in between. The CDR3 length is 15 residues. CDR3 in DNA: TGTGCCAGCAGTTATAAAGGTAGCTCCTACAATGAGCAGTTCTTC. Amino acids: CASSYKGSSYNEQFF.

This chain connects TRBV6-2 or TRBV6-3 to TRBJ2-7; no firm D call. The germline CDR1 and CDR2 sequences are MNHEY and SVGEGT. Trimming cost V 2 bases and J 0 bases, with 11 bases left between them. CDR3 size: 15 residues. The CDR3 here is CASSYGTFASYEQYF. CDR3 sequence (DNA): TGTGCCAGCAGTTACGGAACTTTCGCCTCCTACGAGCAGTACTTC.

V and J are TRBV10-2 and TRBJ1-6, with TRBD1 matching over 8 bases. With V trimmed by 4 bases and J by 1 base, 12 bases remained unmatched. Germline V gene lookup returns CDR1 WSHSY and CDR2 SAAADI. This CDR3 region has 19 residues. DNA for the CDR3: TGCGCCAGCAGTGTTGGACAGGGAACGCGGGGATCCTATAATTCACCCCTCCACTTT. Translated: CASSVGQGTRGSYNSPLHF.

The chain has TRBV9 and TRBJ2-5; D ambiguous. This CDR3 is built from 16 residues. CDR1 and CDR2 (germline): SGDLS, YYNGEE. The V and J ends lost 0 bases and 0 bases respectively, with 12 bases between them. The CDR3 DNA sequence: TGTGCCAGCAGCGTAGGAGTAGACCTGTACCAAGAGACCCAGTACTTC. Translated, it gives CASSVGVDLYQETQYF.

Only a few counts were recorded for this clonotype. V and J are TRBV4-2 and TRBJ2-1, with 8 bases that match TRBD2. Germline CDR1 reads LGHNA; CDR2 reads YNFKEQ. With V trimmed by 1 base and J by 3 bases, 5 bases remained unmatched. This CDR3 spans 16 amino acids. The CDR3 region has the DNA TGTGCCAGCAGCCAAGCGAGGGCGGGGGGCTACAATGAGCAGTTCTTC. It encodes CASSQARAGGYNEQFF.

The V gene is TRBV7-9, the J gene TRBJ2-5, with TRBD2 matching 12 bases. The DNA end favors TRBJ2-7, so the J call may be wrong. The CDR3 sequence is 13 residues long. Germline V gene data show CDR1 as SEHNR and CDR2 as FQNEAQ (reference sequence). This CDR3 reads CATATSGSDEQYF. DNA of the CDR3: TGTGCCACCGCGACTAGCGGGAGCGACGAGCAGTACTTC.

The chain links TRBV14 to TRBJ2-1; 7 bases map to TRBD2. Germline V gene sequence: CDR1 SGHDN, CDR2 FVKESK. This CDR3 is 16 amino acids long. The V segment lost 1 base and the J segment 6 bases; nucleotides outside the gene matches: 9. CDR3 coding DNA: TGTGCCAGCAGCCAAGGGAGCGGGACCCCATCCAATGAGCAGTTCTTC. Translated, it gives CASSQGSGTPSNEQFF.

CDR3 residues: CASSLGAGVSAKNIQYF. CDR3 coding DNA: TGTGCCAGCAGTTTAGGTGCGGGAGTCTCAGCCAAAAACATTCAGTACTTC. The chain carries TRBV12-3 or TRBV12-4 and TRBJ2-4, with 7 bases lining up with TRBD2. The CDR3 is 17 residues long. The V and J ends lost 1 base and 0 bases, in that order; junction bases with no gene match: 6.

V gene TRBV20-1 combines with J gene TRBJ2-1; D is unclear. The CDR3 sequence is 13 residues long. CDR1 DFQATT and CDR2 SNEGSKA come from the germline V gene (reference sequence). Deletions cut 0 bases from V and 8 bases from J, with 11 bases between. CDR3 DNA: TGCAGTGCTAGAGATCCAGGCGTCGATGAGCAGTTCTTC. This codes for CSARDPGVDEQFF.